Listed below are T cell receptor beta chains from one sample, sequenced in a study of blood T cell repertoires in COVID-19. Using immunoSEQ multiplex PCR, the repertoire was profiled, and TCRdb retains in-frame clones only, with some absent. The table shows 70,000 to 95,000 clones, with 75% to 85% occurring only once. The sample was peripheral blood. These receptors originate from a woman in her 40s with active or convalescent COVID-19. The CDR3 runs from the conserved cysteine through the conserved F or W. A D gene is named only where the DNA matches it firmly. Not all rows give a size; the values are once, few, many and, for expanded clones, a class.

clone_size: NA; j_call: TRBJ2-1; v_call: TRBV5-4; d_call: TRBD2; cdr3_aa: CASSPLAGGHYNEQFF; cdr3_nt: TGTGCCAGCAGCCCCTTAGCGGGAGGGCACTACAATGAGCAGTTCTTC
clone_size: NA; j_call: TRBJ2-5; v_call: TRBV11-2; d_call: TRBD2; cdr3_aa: CASSLEIGRRQETQYF; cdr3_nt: TGTGCCAGCAGCTTAGAAATCGGGAGGAGGCAAGAGACCCAGTACTTC
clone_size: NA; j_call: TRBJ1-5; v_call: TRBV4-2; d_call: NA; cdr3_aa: CASSQDGQGPTRPQHF; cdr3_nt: TGTGCCAGCAGCCAAGATGGGCAGGGCCCTACTCGGCCCCAGCATTTT
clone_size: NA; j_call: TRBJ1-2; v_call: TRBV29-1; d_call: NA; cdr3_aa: CSVGSVSYGYTF; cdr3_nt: TGCAGCGTTGGGTCGGTTTCCTATGGCTACACCTTC
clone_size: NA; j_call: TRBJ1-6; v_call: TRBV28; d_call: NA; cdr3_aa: CASSDPSTGPWDSPLHF; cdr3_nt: TGTGCCAGCAGTGACCCCTCCACAGGCCCATGGGATTCACCCCTCCACTTT
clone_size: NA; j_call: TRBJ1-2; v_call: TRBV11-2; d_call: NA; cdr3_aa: CASSQRQTGYTF; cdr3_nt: TGTGCCAGCAGCCAGCGACAGACCGGCTACACCTTC
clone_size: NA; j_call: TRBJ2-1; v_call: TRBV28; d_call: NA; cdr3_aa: CASSFPRHLVSYNEQFF; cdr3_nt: TGTGCCAGCAGTTTCCCGCGCCACCTTGTCTCCTACAATGAGCAGTTCTTC
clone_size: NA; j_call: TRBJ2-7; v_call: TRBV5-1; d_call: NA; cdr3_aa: CASSKPSSYEQYF; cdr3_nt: TGCGCCAGCAGTAAGCCATCCTCCTACGAGCAGTACTTC
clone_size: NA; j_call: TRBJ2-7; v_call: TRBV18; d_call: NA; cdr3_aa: CASSPSSPRGSQYF; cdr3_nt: TGTGCCAGCTCACCTAGTTCCCCGAGGGGGTCCCAGTACTTC
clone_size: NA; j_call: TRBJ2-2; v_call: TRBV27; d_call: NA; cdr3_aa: CASSSPTSVAPGELFF; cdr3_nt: TGTGCCAGCAGTTCCCCGACTAGTGTGGCCCCCGGGGAGCTGTTTTTT
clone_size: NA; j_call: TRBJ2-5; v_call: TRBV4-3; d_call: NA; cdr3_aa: CASSQDPGLWRQETQYF; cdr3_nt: TGCGCCAGCAGCCAAGACCCGGGACTCTGGAGGCAAGAGACCCAGTACTTC
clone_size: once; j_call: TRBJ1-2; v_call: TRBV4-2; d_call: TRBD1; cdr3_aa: CASSYSGQGLWGDGYTF; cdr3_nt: TGTGCCAGCAGCTACTCGGGACAGGGGCTATGGGGTGATGGCTACACCTTC
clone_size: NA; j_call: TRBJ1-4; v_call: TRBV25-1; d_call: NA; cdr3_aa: CASSEGKQQRYEKLFF; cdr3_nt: TGTGCCAGCAGTGAAGGCAAACAGCAACGCTATGAAAAACTGTTTTTT
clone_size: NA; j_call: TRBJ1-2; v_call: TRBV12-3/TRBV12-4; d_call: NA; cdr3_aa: CASSLGLGYGYTF; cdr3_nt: TGTGCCAGCAGTTTAGGCCTCGGGTATGGCTACACCTTC
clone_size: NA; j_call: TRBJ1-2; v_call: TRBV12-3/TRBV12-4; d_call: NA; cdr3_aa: CASSFDRPYGYTF; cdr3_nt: TGTGCCAGCAGTTTTGACAGACCTTATGGCTACACCTTC
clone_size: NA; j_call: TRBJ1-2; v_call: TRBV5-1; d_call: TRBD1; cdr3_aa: CASSLGQGEAGYTF; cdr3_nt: TGCGCCAGCAGCTTGGGACAGGGGGAGGCTGGCTACACCTTC
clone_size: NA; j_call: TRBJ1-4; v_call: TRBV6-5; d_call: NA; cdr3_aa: CASSYQQGGAEKLFF; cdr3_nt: TGTGCCAGCAGTTACCAACAGGGAGGGGCTGAAAAACTGTTTTTT
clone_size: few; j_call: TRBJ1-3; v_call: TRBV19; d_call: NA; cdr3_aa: CASTEQSSGNTIYF; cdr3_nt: TGTGCCAGTACGGAACAGAGCTCTGGAAACACCATATATTTT
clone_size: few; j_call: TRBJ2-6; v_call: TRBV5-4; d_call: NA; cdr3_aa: CASSLAGAIRSGANVLTF; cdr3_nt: TGTGCCAGCAGCTTGGCAGGGGCGATCCGCTCTGGGGCCAACGTCCTGACTTTC
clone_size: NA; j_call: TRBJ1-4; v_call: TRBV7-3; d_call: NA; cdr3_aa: CATEGLGDEKLFF; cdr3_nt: TGTGCCACGGAGGGGTTGGGGGATGAAAAACTGTTTTTT
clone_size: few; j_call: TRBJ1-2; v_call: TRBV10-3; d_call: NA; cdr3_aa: CAIELAGNGYGYTF; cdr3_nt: TGTGCCATCGAACTGGCAGGGAACGGGTATGGCTACACCTTC
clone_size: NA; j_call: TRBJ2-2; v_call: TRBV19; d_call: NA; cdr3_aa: CASSIVRAQFTGELFF; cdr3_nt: TGTGCCAGTAGTATAGTCAGGGCCCAATTCACCGGGGAGCTGTTTTTT
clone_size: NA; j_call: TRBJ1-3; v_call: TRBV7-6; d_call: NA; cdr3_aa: CATNRLSSGNTIYF; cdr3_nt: TGTGCCACCAACAGGTTGAGCTCTGGAAACACCATATATTTT
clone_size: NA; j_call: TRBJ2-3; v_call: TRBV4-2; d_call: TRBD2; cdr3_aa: CASSQDPVTSGSDTQYF; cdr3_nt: TGTGCCAGCAGCCAAGATCCTGTGACTAGCGGTTCCGATACGCAGTATTTT
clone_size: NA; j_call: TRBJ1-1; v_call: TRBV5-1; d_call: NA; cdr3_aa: CASSWGTRPEAFF; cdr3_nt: TGCGCCAGCAGCTGGGGGACACGTCCTGAAGCTTTCTTT
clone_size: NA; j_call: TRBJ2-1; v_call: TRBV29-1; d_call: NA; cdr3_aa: CSPVAGTNEQFF; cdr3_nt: TGCAGCCCGGTCGCGGGAACTAATGAGCAGTTCTTC
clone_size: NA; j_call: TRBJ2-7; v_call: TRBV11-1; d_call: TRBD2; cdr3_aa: CASSLPPGLTPQQYF; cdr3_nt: TGTGCCAGCAGCTTACCACCGGGACTAACCCCCCAGCAGTACTTC
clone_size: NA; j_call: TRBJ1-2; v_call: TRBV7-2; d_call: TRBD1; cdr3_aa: CASSPPTGGYGYTF; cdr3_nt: TGTGCCAGCAGCCCACCGACAGGGGGTTATGGCTACACCTTC
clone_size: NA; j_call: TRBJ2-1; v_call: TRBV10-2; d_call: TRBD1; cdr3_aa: CASSGQGVEQFF; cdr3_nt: TGCGCCAGCAGTGGACAGGGGGTGGAGCAGTTCTTC
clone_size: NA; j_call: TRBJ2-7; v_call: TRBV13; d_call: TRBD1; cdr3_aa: CASGTGDEQYF; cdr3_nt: TGTGCCAGTGGGACAGGGGACGAGCAGTACTTC
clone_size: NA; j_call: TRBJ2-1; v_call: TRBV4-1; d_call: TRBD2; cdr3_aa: CASSQSPIAGYEQFF; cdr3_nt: TGCGCCAGCAGCCAATCCCCTATAGCGGGATATGAGCAGTTCTTC
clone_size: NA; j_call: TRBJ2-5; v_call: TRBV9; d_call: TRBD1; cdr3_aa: CASSVPSGGETQYF; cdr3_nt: TGTGCCAGCAGCGTTCCGTCAGGGGGAGAGACCCAGTACTTC
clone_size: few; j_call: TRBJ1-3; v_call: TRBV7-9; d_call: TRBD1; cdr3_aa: CASSADRGSGNTIYF; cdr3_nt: TGTGCCAGCAGCGCAGACAGGGGTTCTGGAAACACCATATATTTT
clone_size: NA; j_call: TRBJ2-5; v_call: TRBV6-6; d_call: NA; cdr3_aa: CASSRQPREETQYF; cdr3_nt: TGTGCCAGCAGTCGCCAACCCCGCGAAGAGACCCAGTACTTC
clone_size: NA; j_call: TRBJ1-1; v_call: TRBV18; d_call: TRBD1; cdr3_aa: CASSPGQGANTEAFF; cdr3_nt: TGTGCCAGCTCACCGGGACAGGGGGCGAACACTGAAGCTTTCTTT
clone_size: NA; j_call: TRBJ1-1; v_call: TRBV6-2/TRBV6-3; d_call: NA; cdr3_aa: CASSTGWTVPNTEAFF; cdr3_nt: TGTGCCAGCAGTACGGGGTGGACAGTCCCTAACACTGAAGCTTTCTTT
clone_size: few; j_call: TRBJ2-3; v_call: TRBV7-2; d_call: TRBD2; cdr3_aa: CASSLGPSGTYTQYF; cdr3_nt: TGTGCCAGCAGCTTAGGGCCTAGCGGAACCTATACGCAGTATTTT
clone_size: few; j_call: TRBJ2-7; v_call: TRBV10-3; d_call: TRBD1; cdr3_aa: CAIGALTGGNEQYF; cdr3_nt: TGTGCCATCGGGGCTTTGACAGGGGGAAACGAGCAGTACTTC
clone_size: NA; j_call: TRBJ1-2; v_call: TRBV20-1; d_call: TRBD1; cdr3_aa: CSASKEGAWGYGYTF; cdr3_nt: TGCAGTGCTAGTAAGGAGGGGGCATGGGGCTATGGCTACACCTTC
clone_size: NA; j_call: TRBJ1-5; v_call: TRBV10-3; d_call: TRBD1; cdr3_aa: CATSGGEFNQPQHF; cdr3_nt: TGTGCCACCTCAGGGGGCGAATTTAATCAGCCCCAGCATTTT
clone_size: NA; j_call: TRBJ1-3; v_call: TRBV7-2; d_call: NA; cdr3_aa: CASSRELTGNTIYF; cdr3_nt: TGTGCCAGCAGCCGGGAGCTTACCGGAAACACCATATATTTT
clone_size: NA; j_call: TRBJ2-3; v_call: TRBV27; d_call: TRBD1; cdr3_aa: CASSYGTGGVAQYF; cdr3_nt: TGTGCCAGCAGTTATGGGACAGGCGGGGTGGCGCAGTATTTT
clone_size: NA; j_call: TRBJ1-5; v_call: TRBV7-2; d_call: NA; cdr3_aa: CASSLHFSNQPQHF; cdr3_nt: TGTGCCAGCAGCTTACACTTTAGCAATCAGCCCCAGCATTTT
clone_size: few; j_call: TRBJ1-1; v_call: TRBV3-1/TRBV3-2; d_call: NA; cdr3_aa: CASSQVKDSEAFF; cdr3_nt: TGTGCCAGCAGCCAAGTAAAGGACAGTGAAGCTTTCTTT
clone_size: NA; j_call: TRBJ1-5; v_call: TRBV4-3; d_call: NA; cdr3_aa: CASSLETGVNQPQHF; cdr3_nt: TGCGCCAGCAGCCTTGAGACAGGAGTTAATCAGCCCCAGCATTTT
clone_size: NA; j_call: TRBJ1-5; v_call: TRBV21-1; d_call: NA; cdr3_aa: CASSKGWTGDQPQHF; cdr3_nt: TGTGCCAGCAGCAAAGGTTGGACAGGGGATCAGCCCCAGCATTTT
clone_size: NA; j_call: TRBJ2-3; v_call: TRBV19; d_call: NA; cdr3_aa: CASKAPENTATQYF; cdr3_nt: TGTGCCAGTAAGGCACCTGAGAACACAGCTACGCAGTATTTT
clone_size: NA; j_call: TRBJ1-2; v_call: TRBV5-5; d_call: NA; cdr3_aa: CASRQNYGYTF; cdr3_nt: TGTGCCAGCCGACAGAACTATGGCTACACCTTC
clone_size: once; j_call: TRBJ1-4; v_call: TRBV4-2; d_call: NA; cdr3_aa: CASSQAQGKVNLFF; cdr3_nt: TGTGCCAGCAGCCAAGCACAGGGAAAGGTGAACCTGTTTTTT
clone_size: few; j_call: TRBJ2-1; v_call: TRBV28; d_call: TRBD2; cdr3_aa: CASSLPGLAGFHSYNEQFF; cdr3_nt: TGTGCCAGCAGTTTACCGGGACTAGCGGGGTTCCACTCCTACAATGAGCAGTTCTTC
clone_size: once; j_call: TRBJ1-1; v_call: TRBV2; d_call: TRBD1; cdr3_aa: CASSAYQGGPNTEAFF; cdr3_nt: TGTGCCAGCAGTGCTTACCAGGGGGGCCCGAACACTGAAGCTTTCTTT
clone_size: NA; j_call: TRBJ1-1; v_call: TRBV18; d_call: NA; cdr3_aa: CASSRVSGGPEAFF; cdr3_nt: TGTGCCAGCTCACGGGTATCCGGAGGCCCTGAAGCTTTCTTT
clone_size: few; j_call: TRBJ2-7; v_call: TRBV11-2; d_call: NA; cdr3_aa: CASSPTWAEQYF; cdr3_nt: TGTGCCAGCAGTCCAACATGGGCTGAGCAGTACTTC